Each of the 7 T cell receptor beta chains below was sequenced from the same sample in a study of vaccination and CD4 T cells after COVID-19. At the Johns Hopkins FTIC core, DNA taken from cultured CD4+ T cells was sequenced by way of the Oncomine TCR Beta short-read assay. A single record per CDR3 protein comes from TCRdb applying MiXCR to the PCR reads. Altogether about 5,100 distinct CDR3 sequences are present, roughly two thirds being singletons, with the ten largest covering roughly 19%. The treatment was: roughly 11-day PBMC culture with coronavirus spike peptide pools or control peptides (ViraFEST assay). No antigen has been identified for these receptors. The sequencing input was CD4+ T cells from blood, cultured in vitro. The receptors originated from a human donor who had recovered from COVID-19.

The chain uses TRBV10-3 and TRBJ1-3, with TRBD1 matching 7 bases. The CDR3 runs to 13 residues. CDR1 and CDR2 (germline): ENHRY, SYGVKD. Losses at the gene ends were 10 bases for V and 3 bases for J; bases not matched to a gene: 6. The CDR3 spells CATQGQLGNTIYF. The CDR3 nucleotides are TGTGCCACCCAGGGACAGCTTGGAAACACCATATATTTT.

The chain recombines TRBV7-2 with TRBJ2-3, with TRBD1 as a possible D gene (5 bases). The CDR3 is 14 residues long. V was cut by 1 base and J by 7 bases, with 12 bases left in between. Germline values: CDR1 SGHTA, CDR2 FQGNSA. The DNA of the CDR3 is TGTGCCAGCAGCTTAGGGCAGGGTCCGTATACGCAGTATTTT. As protein: CASSLGQGPYTQYF.

The genes are TRBV12-3 or TRBV12-4 and TRBJ1-5; the match to TRBD1 covers 8 bases. The CDR3 runs to 15 residues. J lost 1 base, V lost 8 bases, and 7 bases had no gene match. The CDR3 spells CASRQGAQSNQPQHF. The CDR3 region has the DNA TGTGCCAGCCGCCAGGGGGCGCAGAGCAATCAGCCCCAGCATTTT.

This clonotype was seen more than once but under ten times. The rearrangement joins TRBV7-8 to TRBJ1-1, with D perhaps matching TRBD1 (6 bases). Trimming stripped 3 bases from V and 5 bases from J, with 10 bases between. Germline V gives CDR1 SGHVS, CDR2 FQNEAQ. CDR3 length: 13 residues. The CDR3 region is CASSFRQETEAFF. In DNA form, the CDR3 reads TGTGCCAGCAGCTTCCGACAGGAGACTGAAGCTTTCTTT.

The V call is TRBV6-5, the J call TRBJ2-5; D possibly uses TRBD1 or TRBD2 (5 bases each). The CDR3 consists of 15 residues. Germline lookup yields CDR1 MNHEY and CDR2 SVGAGI. V dropped 2 bases and J dropped 1 base, with 11 bases sitting between them. CDR3 nucleotides: TGTGCCAGCAGTTACAGGGGACGAAGCCAAGAGACCCAGTACTTC. This sequence encodes CASSYRGRSQETQYF.

The chain has TRBV2 and TRBJ2-5; no firm D call. The length of the CDR3 is 13 residues. V was shortened by 8 bases and J by 2 bases, with 12 bases between the two germline ends. CDR1 and CDR2 (germline): SNHLY, FYNNEI. In DNA form, the CDR3 reads TGTGCCAGCCGAACACAGATTCAAGAGACCCAGTACTTC. Its protein product is CASRTQIQETQYF. The entire variable domain, with the rest obtained from reference TRBV2 and TRBJ2-5, is as follows: EPEVTQTPSHQVTQMGQEVILRCVPISNHLYFYWYRQILGQKVEFLVSFYNNEISEKSEIFDDQFSVERPDGSNFTLKIRSTKLEDSAMYFCASRTQIQETQYFGPGTRLLVL.

The rearrangement joins TRBV27 to TRBJ2-7; 8 bases agree with TRBD2. Per the germline V gene, CDR1 is MNHEY and CDR2 is SMNVEV (reference sequence). The CDR3 is 15 residues long. The V gene end was trimmed by 3 bases and the J gene end by 0 bases; junction bases not matched to a gene: 4. CDR3 protein: CASSFSGISSYEQYF. CDR3 nucleotide sequence: TGTGCCAGCAGTTTTAGCGGGATTAGCTCCTACGAGCAGTACTTC.